This TCR beta chain was found in a study of T cell clusters in autoimmune cytopenias. The study's findings and limits: Primary autoimmune cytopenia patients seemingly lacked the physiological T cell clusters found in healthy donors. TRB repertoire shifts in secondary cytopenia and chronic lymphocytic leukemia mostly reflected lymphoma, not autoimmunity.

Each sample's input was roughly 270 ng genomic DNA, 35,000 to 40,000 genome equivalents. The CDR3 is 11 residues long. As to this clonotype: As yet, its antigen is unknown.

TRB rearrangements were amplified by touch-down multiplex PCR with mixed TRB-A/B primers. TCRdb re-called the multiplex PCR reads; every CDR3 protein appears as one record, without DNA. The repertoire table contains about 6,000 distinct CDR3 sequences. The sequence was obtained from a human donor with an autoimmune cytopenia or autoimmune hepatitis (not recorded which). The sequencing sample was made of peripheral blood. V gene TRBV12-3 or TRBV12-4 combines with J gene TRBJ2-3; lacking DNA, the TRBD2 call made by TCRdb goes unchecked. CDR3 sequence reads: CASREGDTQYF.